The 21 T cell receptor beta chains listed next were all sequenced from one sample in a study of Graves' ophthalmopathy and Graves' hyperthyroidism. The TCR beta CDR3 regions underwent amplification from RNA transcripts. Amplification began with first-round RT-PCR using HTBI primers, then second-round multiplex PCR was performed. TCRdb used MiXCR to reprocess the multiplex PCR reads, holding one entry per CDR3 protein. The sample comprises tens of thousands of distinct CDR3 sequences, approximately 45% of which are singletons, and about 4.9% rests with the top ten. The sample comprised peripheral blood. These receptors all stem from an adult woman with Graves' ophthalmopathy.

Only a few counts were recorded for this clonotype. The V call is TRBV27, the J call TRBJ2-3; D possibly corresponds to TRBD2 (6 bases). V lost 2 bases and J 2 bases, leaving 17 bases between the germline ends. The CDR3 covers 17 residues. CDR1 and CDR2 from the germline V gene are MNHEY and SMNVEV (reference sequence). The CDR3 DNA reads TGTGCCAGCAGTTTAAAAGTCGGGGGATTTTTCACAGATACGCAGTATTTT. Its protein product is CASSLKVGGFFTDTQYF.

Note on this clonotype: Mismatch with germline at one junction end may stem from a read error. The chain combines TRBV11-3 with TRBJ2-2, with D possibly TRBD2 on 6 matching bases. Germline values: CDR1 SGHNT, CDR2 YENEEA. The CDR3 spans 17 residues. Here the CDR3 DNA reads TGTGCCAGCAGCCTAGATGGGCAGGGAGGTGACACCGGGGAGCTGTTTTTT. This sequence encodes CASSLDGQGGDTGELFF. Full variable domain (remainder filled in from reference TRBV11-3 and TRBJ2-2): EAGVVQSPRYKIIEKKQPVAFWCNPISGHNTLYWYLQNLGQGPELLIRYENEEAVDDSQLPKDRFSAERLKGVDSTLKIQPAELGDSAVYLCASSLDGQGGDTGELFFGEGSRLTVL.

This clonotype was observed at least ten times. The CDR3 sequence is CSVDRTDRNEAFF. CDR3 DNA sequence: TGCAGCGTTGACAGGACCGATCGGAATGAAGCTTTCTTT. The chain employs TRBV29-1 and TRBJ1-1, with D uncertain. The V end was cut by 3 bases, the J end by 7 bases, with 15 bases between. Germline-derived CDR1 and CDR2 are SQVTM and ANQGSEA. The CDR3 contains 13 residues.

The rearrangement uses TRBV20-1 and TRBJ2-5, with D possibly called TRBD1 or TRBD2 (6 bases each). V lost 0 bases to trimming and J lost 5 bases, with 16 bases between them. Germline V gene lookup returns CDR1 DFQATT and CDR2 SNEGSKA (reference sequence). The CDR3 has 15 amino acids. As DNA, the CDR3 is TGCAGTGCTAGAGATCCGGCAGGGGCGGGGGAGACCCAGTACTTC. Its protein product is CSARDPAGAGETQYF.

This clonotype was seen at least ten times. The chain joins TRBV7-9 to TRBJ2-1, with D hard to call. V shed 5 bases and J shed 10 bases, with 15 bases lying between them. This CDR3 contains 13 residues. CDR1 is SEHNR, CDR2 FQNEAQ, per germline (reference sequence). CDR3 protein: CASSPPTQGEQFF. CDR3 bases: TGTGCCAGCAGCCCGCCGACCCAAGGAGAGCAGTTCTTC.

CDR3 DNA: TGTGCCAGCAGTCCCAAGAGGGGACGGAATGAAAAACTGTTTTTT. Residues: CASSPKRGRNEKLFF. The gene calls are TRBV7-6 and TRBJ1-4; tentatively, D is TRBD1 (5 bases). Germline assignment: CDR1 SGHVS and CDR2 FNYEAQ. The CDR3 runs 15 residues. The germline V and J ends were trimmed by 6 bases and 5 bases, with 16 bases remaining between them. The full variable domain, rest sourced from reference TRBV7-6 and TRBJ1-4, is GAGVSQSPRYKVTKRGQDVALRCDPISGHVSLYWYRQALGQGPEFLTYFNYEAQQDKSGLPNDRFSAERPEGSISTLTIQRTEQRDSAMYRCASSPKRGRNEKLFFGSGTQLSVL.

CDR3 amino acids: CASRGRDREPGGSPLHF. The CDR3 nucleotides read TGTGCCAGCAGGGGCCGGGACAGGGAGCCTGGAGGCTCACCCCTCCACTTT. V gene TRBV7-9 combines with J gene TRBJ1-6, with 9 bases that match TRBD1. Germline loops: CDR1 SEHNR, CDR2 FQNEAQ (reference sequence). The CDR3 sequence is 17 residues long. The junction had 16 bases not matched to a gene; V was cut back by 6 bases and J by 10 bases.

This clonotype was seen many times. This chain joins TRBV11-2 and TRBJ2-2, with 11 nucleotides matching TRBD1. The CDR3 has 16 amino acids. Germline assignment: CDR1 SGHAT and CDR2 FQNNGV. V shed 5 bases and J 2 bases; nucleotides not matched to a gene: 4. In DNA, the CDR3 is TGTGCCAGCAGCAGGACAGGGGGCCGAAACACCGGGGAGCTGTTTTTT. It codes for CASSRTGGRNTGELFF. Variable domain in full (rest from reference TRBV11-2 and TRBJ2-2): EAGVAQSPRYKIIEKRQSVAFWCNPISGHATLYWYQQILGQGPKLLIQFQNNGVVDDSQLPKDRFSAERLKGVDSTLKIQPAKLEDSAVYLCASSRTGGRNTGELFFGEGSRLTVL.

The rearrangement links TRBV7-2 to TRBJ2-6; D gene ambiguous. There are 11 residues in the CDR3. The V gene lost 4 bases and the J gene lost 18 bases, with 13 bases spanning the gap. Germline V lookup: CDR1 SGHTA, CDR2 FQGNSA. The CDR3 DNA reads as TGTGCCAGCAGCTCGCCCGCGACCCGGACTTTC. It encodes CASSSPATRTF.

This chain uses TRBV10-3 with TRBJ2-3; 10 nucleotides match TRBD2. J gave up 6 bases and V 4 bases, and 10 bases lay outside the gene matches. Germline V gene sequence: CDR1 ENHRY, CDR2 SYGVKD. CDR3 size: 16 residues. The CDR3 nucleotides read TGTGCCATCAGTGTAGGGGCTAGCGGGAGCGAGGATACGCAGTATTTT. Translation: CAISVGASGSEDTQYF.

This clonotype was seen ten or more times. The rearrangement joins TRBV5-1 to TRBJ2-1; TRBD2 aligns across 11 bases. CDR3 length: 17 amino acids. CDR1 SGHRS and CDR2 YFSETQ come from the germline V gene. V was clipped by 3 bases and J by 10 bases; unmatched bases: 15. The CDR3 DNA reads TGCGCCAGCAGCTCCTACCCAGGGACTAGCGGCAACACGGAGCAGTTCTTC. This codes for CASSSYPGTSGNTEQFF.

This clonotype was seen once. The chain has TRBV6-1 and TRBJ1-3; D is undetermined. The germline CDR1 and CDR2 sequences are MNHNS and SASEGT. Trimming took off 2 bases at V and 3 bases at J, with 11 bases between the two ends. This CDR3 is 15 amino acids long. The CDR3 region is CASSEWWLNGNTIYF. In nucleotides, the CDR3 is TGTGCCAGCAGTGAATGGTGGTTGAATGGAAACACCATATATTTT.

There are many counts of this clonotype. The CDR3: CASNGQGFLVETQYF. DNA of the CDR3: TGCGCCAGCAACGGACAGGGTTTTTTGGTGGAGACCCAGTACTTC. V and J are TRBV5-1 and TRBJ2-5; 8 nucleotides align to TRBD1. Germline-derived CDR1 and CDR2 are SGHRS and YFSETQ. CDR3 length: 15 amino acids. Trimming took 6 bases from V and 5 from J; bases not matched to a gene: 12. Full variable domain (missing parts from reference TRBV5-1 and TRBJ2-5): KAGVTQTPRYLIKTRGQQVTLSCSPISGHRSVSWYQQTPGQGLQFLFEYFSETQRNKGNFPGRFSGRQFSNSRSEMNVSTLELGDSALYLCASNGQGFLVETQYFGPGTRLLVL.

The table lists this clonotype with many counts. The chain combines TRBV7-2 with TRBJ2-7; possibly TRBD2 for D (5 bases). V lost 3 bases and J 1 base, leaving 16 bases between the germline ends. This CDR3 is 16 amino acids long. CDR1 is SGHTA and CDR2 is FQGNSA in the germline V gene. The CDR3 DNA sequence: TGTGCCAGCAGCTTGGCTAGAGCTTCGGGGTCCTACGAGCAGTACTTC. Amino acids: CASSLARASGSYEQYF.

This chain connects TRBV20-1 to TRBJ2-7, with 13 bases aligning to TRBD2. Germline V gene lookup returns CDR1 DFQATT and CDR2 SNEGSKA (reference sequence). This CDR3 is built from 14 residues. The J segment lost 6 bases and the V segment lost 6 bases, leaving 8 bases of the junction unmatched. The CDR3 DNA is TGCAGTGCGGAAGAGGGACTAGCGGGAATCGAGCAGTACTTC. Translating gives CSAEEGLAGIEQYF.

CDR3 region: CASSLRTSGNTLAKNIQYF. The CDR3 coding sequence is TGTGCCAGCAGCTTGAGGACTAGCGGGAACACCCTAGCCAAAAACATTCAGTACTTC. The chain couples TRBV5-4 to TRBJ2-4, with TRBD2 identical over 12 bases. CDR1 and CDR2 from the germline V gene are SGHNT and YYREEE (reference sequence). The J segment lost 0 bases and the V segment lost 1 base, leaving 8 bases of the junction unmatched. The CDR3 consists of 19 residues.

This chain links TRBV7-8 with TRBJ1-2, with D tentatively TRBD1 (5 bases). Germline loops: CDR1 SGHVS, CDR2 FQNEAQ. CDR3 size: 15 residues. V was shortened by 5 bases and J by 8 bases, with 21 bases between the two germline ends. The CDR3 sequence is CASSRGARSPRGYTF. In DNA form, the CDR3 reads TGTGCCAGCAGCAGAGGGGCCCGGTCACCTAGGGGCTACACCTTC.

The rearrangement links TRBV20-1 to TRBJ2-7; 11 bases line up with TRBD2. J lost 2 bases, V lost 4 bases, and 7 bases had no gene match. The CDR3 spans 15 residues. The V gene's germline CDR1 is DFQATT and CDR2 SNEGSKA (reference sequence). The CDR3 DNA follows: TGCAGTGCTACTTACTCGGGACTAGCGGCCTACGAGCAGTACTTC. Protein product: CSATYSGLAAYEQYF.

Note on this clonotype: The junction does not match germline at one end; this may be a read error. The V and J genes are TRBV9 and TRBJ2-3; TRBD1 agrees at 10 bases. The CDR3 covers 14 residues. Germline CDR1 reads SGDLS; CDR2 reads YYNGEE. This CDR3 reads CASSLAGGTGAQYF. The CDR3 DNA is TGCGCCAGCAGCTTGGCCGGGGGGACAGGGGCGCAGTATTTT.

This clonotype was counted at least ten times. The chain carries TRBV4-3 and TRBJ1-2; D is perhaps TRBD1 (6 bases). The CDR3 runs to 15 residues. V was trimmed by 0 bases and J by 7 bases, leaving 15 bases between them. From germline, CDR1 is LGHNA and CDR2 YSLEER. For the CDR3, the DNA is TGCGCCAGCAGCCAAGAAGGGGGAAGCTACGGTGGCTACACCTTC. Its protein is CASSQEGGSYGGYTF.

A few counts support this clonotype. The CDR3 loop is CAWRGAWTASTDTQYF. CDR3 sequence (DNA): TGTGCCTGGAGGGGCGCGTGGACGGCTAGCACAGATACGCAGTATTTT. The chain employs TRBV30 and TRBJ2-3; D unresolved. With 3 bases removed from V and 0 bases from J, the gap between germline ends came to 16 bases. This CDR3 comprises 16 residues. In germline, CDR1 is GTSNPN, CDR2 SVGIG (reference sequence). Together with reference TRBV30 and TRBJ2-3, the CDR3 gives the full variable domain: SQTIHQWPATLVQPVGSPLSLECTVEGTSNPNLYWYRQAAGRGLQLLFYSVGIGQISSEVPQNLSASRPQDRQFILSSKKLLLSDSGFYLCAWRGAWTASTDTQYFGPGTRLTVL.